This T cell receptor (beta chain) was captured in a study of cytomegalovirus exposure and HLA in healthy donors. Overall study context: T cells numbering around 180 million yielded some 100 million unique TCR beta sequences in an earlier analysis. Study-wide findings and caveats: On later analysis, the bulk of CMV-associated TCR beta chains appeared to be HLA-restricted.

Amplification used 60 Vbeta primers and 13 Jbeta primers. The repertoire was sequenced with immunoSEQ multiplex PCR; TCRdb's copy has only in-frame clones and lacks some. The record lists around 160,000 clones, of which the ten most abundant hold around 1.6%. At sampling all donors were nominally healthy, likely with unrecorded immune exposures. Comment on this clone: Its target is unknown.

The specimen sequenced was PBMCs. This TCR derives from a woman aged 45-59 years in good health and CMV-seronegative.

The CDR3 DNA reads as TGTGCCAGTAGTATAGCAGGGGTTGAGTACGAGCAGTACTTC. Translated: CASSIAGVEYEQYF. The chain has TRBV19 and TRBJ2-7, with TRBD1 as a possible D gene (6 bases). The CDR3 runs 14 residues. Germline CDR1 is LNHDA and CDR2 is SQIVND (reference sequence). Trimming took off 1 base at V and 4 bases at J, with 11 bases between the two ends.